This T cell receptor (beta chain) was found in a study of identical twins. TCRdb fed the 5' RACE reads into MiXCR, producing one record per CDR3 protein. Here the sample spans around 680,000 distinct CDR3 sequences, 8.6% being singletons. Germline lookup yields CDR1 SEHNR and CDR2 FQNEAQ (reference sequence). This CDR3 is built from 15 residues. The V gene end was trimmed by 5 bases and the J gene end by 3 bases; junction bases not matched to a gene: 5. In addition, the sample was reused for a study of yellow fever vaccine responses in identical twins.

The sequenced sample consisted of PBMCs. The rearrangement uses TRBV7-9 and TRBJ2-1; TRBD1 matches 9 bases. This clonotype was obtained from a woman aged 18 to 35 in good health. DNA of the CDR3: TGTGCCAGCAGCCCCACAGGGGGCGGCTACAATGAGCAGTTCTTC. It yields the protein CASSPTGGGYNEQFF.